Below are 31 T cell receptor beta chains sequenced from a single sample in a study of identical twins. TCRdb reanalysed the 5' RACE reads using MiXCR and keeps one entry per CDR3 protein. Of 420,000 or so distinct CDR3 sequences in the sample, about a fifth are singletons; the top ten hold 10% to 15%. Sequencing input: naive T cells sorted from blood. The receptors derive from a man aged 45-65 years in good health.

The sample holds many counts of this clonotype. The chain couples TRBV28 to TRBJ1-4, with D tentatively TRBD1 (6 bases). The V and J ends lost 4 bases and 6 bases respectively, with 15 bases between them. The CDR3 consists of 15 residues. Germline V gene lookup returns CDR1 MDHEN and CDR2 SYDVKM. The CDR3 sequence: CASSSSGTTYEKLFF. As DNA, the CDR3 is TGTGCCAGCAGTTCGTCCGGGACAACATATGAAAAACTGTTTTTT.

V is TRBV20-1 and J is TRBJ1-6; D not certain. V lost 3 bases and J lost 8, with 11 bases in between. Germline values: CDR1 DFQATT, CDR2 SNEGSKA (reference sequence). The length of the CDR3 is 13 residues. The CDR3 bases are TGCAGTGCTAGGATAGAGAGGGATTCACCCCTCCACTTT. This sequence encodes CSARIERDSPLHF.

CDR3 DNA: TGTGCCACTCAGGGGAGGGGGCTCGGCACAGATACGCAGTATTTT. Amino acid sequence: CATQGRGLGTDTQYF. The V call is TRBV24-1, the J call TRBJ2-3; the D call may be TRBD1 or TRBD2 (7 bases each). This CDR3 has 15 residues. The germline CDR1 and CDR2 sequences are KGHDR and SFDVKD. V lost 10 bases, J lost 1 base, and 17 bases lay in between.

The genes are TRBV12-3 or TRBV12-4 and TRBJ1-3; TRBD1 agrees at 9 bases. V lost 6 bases, J lost 4 bases, and 4 bases stayed unmatched. The CDR3 runs 14 residues. CDR3 nucleotides: TGTGCCAGCAGACCAGGGACAGGGGGAAACACCATATATTTT. The encoded protein is CASRPGTGGNTIYF.

This chain connects TRBV20-1 to TRBJ1-2; D unresolved. Germline assignment: CDR1 DFQATT and CDR2 SNEGSKA (reference sequence). V lost 2 bases and J 5 bases, leaving 3 bases between the germline ends. There are 10 residues in the CDR3. CDR3 in DNA: TGCAGTGCTAGATTATATGGCTACACCTTC. This translates into CSARLYGYTF.

The genes are TRBV19 and TRBJ2-1; TRBD2 matches 10 bases. Looked up from germline, CDR1 is LNHDA and CDR2 is SQIVND (reference sequence). The CDR3 covers 15 residues. The V and J ends lost 1 base and 9 bases, in that order; junction bases with no gene match: 6. CDR3 amino acids: CASSIGISGRFEQFF. The DNA of the CDR3 is TGTGCCAGTAGTATAGGGATTAGCGGGAGGTTTGAGCAGTTCTTC.

This clonotype was found a few times. The junction departs from germline at one end; a sequencing error may be responsible. The CDR3 nucleotides read TGTGCCAGCAGTTTATTAGGATCTGGCCGCGGCATGAACTTC. Protein product: CASSLLGSGRGMNF. The gene calls are TRBV28 and TRBJ2-5, with D unclear. Germline V gene sequence: CDR1 MDHEN, CDR2 SYDVKM. The length of the CDR3 is 14 residues. Together with reference TRBV28 and TRBJ2-5, the CDR3 gives the full variable domain: DVKVTQSSRYLVKRTGEKVFLECVQDMDHENMFWYRQDPGLGLRLIYFSYDVKMKEKGDIPEGYSVSREKKERFSLILESASTNQTSMYLCASSLLGSGRGMNFGPGTRLLVL.

This chain joins TRBV4-1 and TRBJ2-1; TRBD1 is a possible D gene (6 bases). Germline V CDR1 and CDR2: MGHRA, YSYEKL. The CDR3 sequence is 15 residues long. V lost 2 bases and J lost 4, with 12 bases in between. For the CDR3, the DNA is TGCGCCAGCAGCCAATCCAGGGGCGGGTACAATGAGCAGTTCTTC. It encodes CASSQSRGGYNEQFF.

This clonotype has a handful of counts. This chain connects TRBV5-1 to TRBJ2-1, with TRBD1 identical over 9 bases. CDR3 length: 13 amino acids. Germline V gene sequence: CDR1 SGHRS, CDR2 YFSETQ. V lost 5 bases, J lost 6 bases, and 3 bases stayed unmatched. The DNA of the CDR3 is TGCGCCAGCAGAATGACAGGGGGCAATGAGCAGTTCTTC. Its protein is CASRMTGGNEQFF.

This clonotype was observed many times. The V gene is TRBV4-2, the J gene TRBJ2-3, with 9 bases fitting TRBD2. This CDR3 spans 15 amino acids. V was pared by 3 bases and J by 5 bases, with 6 bases of the junction left unmatched. Germline V gene data show CDR1 as LGHNA and CDR2 as YNFKEQ. CDR3 nucleotide sequence: TGTGCCAGCAGCCACTTAGCGGGGGCCAAAGATACGCAGTATTTT. Its protein product is CASSHLAGAKDTQYF.

There are a few counts of this clonotype. The genes are TRBV4-1 and TRBJ1-1; D gene ambiguous. V was cut by 1 base and J by 2 bases, with 8 bases left in between. This CDR3 contains 14 residues. CDR1 and CDR2 (germline): MGHRA, YSYEKL. This CDR3 is CASSQVSKNTEAFF. The CDR3 DNA follows: TGCGCCAGCAGCCAAGTGTCCAAAAACACTGAAGCTTTCTTT.

The chain combines TRBV20-1 with TRBJ2-7; no firm D call. The CDR3 has 12 residues. Between the trimmed V and J ends, which lost 6 bases and 4 bases, there was a span of 13 bases. CDR1 and CDR2 from the germline V gene are DFQATT and SNEGSKA (reference sequence). The CDR3 here is CSAPRLGYEQYF. The DNA for the CDR3 is TGCAGTGCCCCAAGGTTAGGTTACGAGCAGTACTTC.

This clonotype was found a few times. The chain combines TRBV19 with TRBJ1-5, with D unclear. Trimming pared 5 bases from V and 4 bases from J, leaving 9 bases between. The CDR3 sequence is 13 residues long. Germline lookup yields CDR1 LNHDA and CDR2 SQIVND (reference sequence). The CDR3 nucleotides read TGTGCCAGTAGTCCTGTGGGGAATCAGCCCCAGCATTTT. Translated, it gives CASSPVGNQPQHF. The full variable domain, in which reference TRBV19 and TRBJ1-5 provide the parts outside the CDR3, is DGGITQSPKYLFRKEGQNVTLSCEQNLNHDAMYWYRQDPGQGLRLIYYSQIVNDFQKGDIAEGYSVSREKKESFPLTVTSAQKNPTAFYLCASSPVGNQPQHFGDGTRLSIL.

This clonotype was seen only a few times. The chain combines TRBV20-1 with TRBJ1-1; no clear D gene. The CDR3 covers 13 residues. Trimming took 0 bases from V and 1 from J, leaving 6 bases between them. Germline V gene lookup returns CDR1 DFQATT and CDR2 SNEGSKA (reference sequence). The CDR3 here is CSARDWPNTEAFF. DNA for the CDR3: TGCAGTGCTAGAGATTGGCCGAACACTGAAGCTTTCTTT.

This chain links TRBV27 with TRBJ2-7, with 7 nucleotides matching TRBD1. Unmatched junction bases numbered 10, after V lost 4 bases and J lost 7 bases. The CDR3 is 14 amino acids. Germline values: CDR1 MNHEY, CDR2 SMNVEV (reference sequence). CDR3 loop: CASSSIDRAWEQYF. CDR3 sequence (DNA): TGTGCCAGCAGTTCGATCGACAGGGCGTGGGAGCAGTACTTC.

The CDR3: CASRSGGANNEQFF. The DNA of the CDR3 is TGCGCCAGCAGGTCCGGGGGGGCGAATAATGAGCAGTTCTTC. The chain links TRBV5-1 to TRBJ2-1; 8 bases match TRBD2. Germline V gene lookup returns CDR1 SGHRS and CDR2 YFSETQ. The CDR3 is 14 residues long. V dropped 5 bases and J dropped 7; count of bases not matched to a gene: 8.

This clonotype was seen at least ten times. The chain combines TRBV10-3 with TRBJ2-5; D perhaps matches TRBD1 (6 bases). Germline CDR1 reads ENHRY; CDR2 reads SYGVKD. The CDR3 is 15 amino acids. V was clipped by 1 base and J by 4 bases, with 13 bases between them. CDR3 amino acids: CAISEYTGNRETQYF. In DNA, the CDR3 is TGTGCCATCAGTGAGTACACAGGGAATCGAGAGACCCAGTACTTC.

The J gene is TRBJ1-4, the V gene TRBV4-1, with no clear D. The germline gives CDR1 MGHRA, CDR2 YSYEKL. CDR3 size: 16 residues. The ends were cut back, 1 base at V and 0 bases at J, with 9 bases in the middle. The CDR3 loop is CASSQGYSTTNEKLFF. CDR3 DNA sequence: TGCGCCAGCAGCCAAGGGTACAGTACAACTAATGAAAAACTGTTTTTT.

V and J are TRBV7-2 and TRBJ1-2; TRBD1 matches 9 bases. CDR1 SGHTA and CDR2 FQGNSA come from the germline V gene. This CDR3 spans 16 amino acids. With 0 bases clipped from V and 6 bases from J, the junction kept 8 bases outside the gene matches. This chain's CDR3 is CASSLALLGQGDGYTF. For the CDR3, the DNA is TGTGCCAGCAGCTTAGCGCTGCTGGGACAGGGTGATGGCTACACCTTC.

This clonotype was seen a few times. The rearrangement joins TRBV6-5 to TRBJ2-7; TRBD1 might be the D (5 bases). The CDR3 length is 14 residues. The V end was cut by 4 bases, the J end by 4 bases, with 14 bases between. Germline values: CDR1 MNHEY, CDR2 SVGAGI. CDR3 loop: CASSSTDSGYEQYF. The CDR3 region has the DNA TGTGCCAGCAGTTCTACCGACTCAGGGTACGAGCAGTACTTC.

The chain joins TRBV24-1 to TRBJ2-2; maybe TRBD2 (6 bases). Trimming took off 1 base at V and 4 bases at J, with 12 bases between the two ends. Germline CDR1 is KGHDR and CDR2 is SFDVKD. The CDR3 consists of 16 residues. The CDR3 reads CATSDFVGRSTGELFF. The CDR3 region has the DNA TGTGCCACCAGTGATTTTGTAGGGAGGAGCACCGGGGAGCTGTTTTTT.

The genes are TRBV7-2 and TRBJ1-5; maybe TRBD1 (6 bases). Trimming left V 7 bases short and J 0 bases short, with 10 bases between. The CDR3 runs to 14 residues. CDR1 is SGHTA, CDR2 FQGNSA, per germline. CDR3 loop: CASTQGYSNQPQHF. The CDR3 nucleotides are TGTGCCAGCACCCAGGGGTATAGCAATCAGCCCCAGCATTTT.

This clonotype appeared many times. CDR3 nucleotides: TGTGCCAGCAGCTCAGGACAGAAAGAGACCCAGTACTTC. Amino acid sequence: CASSSGQKETQYF. This chain uses TRBV7-2 with TRBJ2-5, with a tentative D call TRBD1 (6 bases). The ends were cut back, 4 bases at V and 3 bases at J, with 9 bases in the middle. The CDR3 covers 13 residues. Germline V gene data show CDR1 as SGHTA and CDR2 as FQGNSA.

J is TRBJ1-4 and V is TRBV10-3; no clear D. Trimming left V 2 bases short and J 2 bases short, with 9 bases between. The CDR3 spans 15 residues. Germline CDR1 ENHRY, CDR2 SYGVKD. CDR3 amino acids: CAISEGKVTNEKLFF. DNA of the CDR3: TGTGCCATCAGTGAGGGGAAAGTTACTAATGAAAAACTGTTTTTT.

This clonotype occurred many times. The chain employs TRBV20-1 and TRBJ2-1, with a weak D call TRBD1 (5 bases). Looked up from germline, CDR1 is DFQATT and CDR2 is SNEGSKA (reference sequence). The CDR3 runs 13 residues. Trimming shortened V by 3 bases and J by 10 bases, and 16 bases separated the two germline ends. The CDR3 reads CSASRGRAWEQFF. DNA for the CDR3: TGCAGTGCTAGTCGTGGCAGGGCATGGGAGCAGTTCTTC.

This clonotype was recorded at least ten times. The chain recombines TRBV5-1 with TRBJ2-1; 10 nucleotides agree with TRBD2. The V and J ends lost 0 bases and 8 bases, in that order; junction bases with no gene match: 5. Germline-derived CDR1 and CDR2 are SGHRS and YFSETQ. This CDR3 contains 15 residues. The CDR3 coding sequence is TGCGCCAGCAGCTTGGAAGCGGGGGGGCGACATGAGCAGTTCTTC. Translation gives CASSLEAGGRHEQFF.

In this sample, this clonotype turned up many times. The CDR3, as DNA: TGTGCCAGCAGTTACTCAGGGGGCCGCACAGATACGCAGTATTTT. Amino acids: CASSYSGGRTDTQYF. The V call is TRBV6-5, the J call TRBJ2-3; 7 bases are a match to TRBD1. Germline values: CDR1 MNHEY, CDR2 SVGAGI. Trimming took 0 bases from V and 1 from J; bases not matched to a gene: 1. CDR3 size: 15 residues.

The chain couples TRBV28 to TRBJ1-5; 7 bases map to TRBD1. CDR3 size: 15 residues. V dropped 3 bases and J dropped 4; count of bases not matched to a gene: 6. Germline-derived CDR1 and CDR2 are MDHEN and SYDVKM. The CDR3 nucleotides are TGTGCCAGCAGTTTGGGGGACAGAGTTAATCAGCCCCAGCATTTT. This translates into CASSLGDRVNQPQHF.

The CDR3 DNA reads as TGTGCCAGCAGTTTATGGGGCCATGACGATTACCGGGTGGGGGAGCTGTTTTTT. Protein: CASSLWGHDDYRVGELFF. V and J are TRBV27 and TRBJ2-2; maybe TRBD1 (5 bases). V lost 1 base, J lost 8 bases, and 23 bases lay in between. Germline V gene data show CDR1 as MNHEY and CDR2 as SMNVEV (reference sequence). This CDR3 is built from 18 residues.

This clonotype was counted ten times or more. The chain combines TRBV9 with TRBJ1-3; the D gene is possibly TRBD1 (6 bases). The CDR3 covers 15 residues. Germline V gives CDR1 SGDLS, CDR2 YYNGEE. The V end lost 0 bases, the J end lost 4 bases, and 11 bases lay between the germline ends. This chain's CDR3 is CASSVGQGPGNTIYF. The CDR3 DNA sequence: TGTGCCAGCAGCGTAGGGCAGGGGCCGGGAAACACCATATATTTT.

The rearrangement links TRBV25-1 to TRBJ2-3; a possible D gene is TRBD1 (5 bases). This CDR3 spans 13 amino acids. Per the germline V gene, CDR1 is MGHDK and CDR2 is SYGVNS. V lost 6 bases and J 6 bases, leaving 13 bases between the germline ends. This chain's CDR3 is CASSVGAADTQYF. The CDR3 DNA follows: TGTGCCAGCAGCGTAGGGGCGGCTGATACGCAGTATTTT. The whole variable domain, filled in from reference TRBV25-1 and TRBJ2-3, reads EADIYQTPRYLVIGTGKKITLECSQTMGHDKMYWYQQDPGMELHLIHYSYGVNSTEKGDLSSESTVSRIRTEHFPLTLESARPSHTSQYLCASSVGAADTQYFGPGTRLTVL.